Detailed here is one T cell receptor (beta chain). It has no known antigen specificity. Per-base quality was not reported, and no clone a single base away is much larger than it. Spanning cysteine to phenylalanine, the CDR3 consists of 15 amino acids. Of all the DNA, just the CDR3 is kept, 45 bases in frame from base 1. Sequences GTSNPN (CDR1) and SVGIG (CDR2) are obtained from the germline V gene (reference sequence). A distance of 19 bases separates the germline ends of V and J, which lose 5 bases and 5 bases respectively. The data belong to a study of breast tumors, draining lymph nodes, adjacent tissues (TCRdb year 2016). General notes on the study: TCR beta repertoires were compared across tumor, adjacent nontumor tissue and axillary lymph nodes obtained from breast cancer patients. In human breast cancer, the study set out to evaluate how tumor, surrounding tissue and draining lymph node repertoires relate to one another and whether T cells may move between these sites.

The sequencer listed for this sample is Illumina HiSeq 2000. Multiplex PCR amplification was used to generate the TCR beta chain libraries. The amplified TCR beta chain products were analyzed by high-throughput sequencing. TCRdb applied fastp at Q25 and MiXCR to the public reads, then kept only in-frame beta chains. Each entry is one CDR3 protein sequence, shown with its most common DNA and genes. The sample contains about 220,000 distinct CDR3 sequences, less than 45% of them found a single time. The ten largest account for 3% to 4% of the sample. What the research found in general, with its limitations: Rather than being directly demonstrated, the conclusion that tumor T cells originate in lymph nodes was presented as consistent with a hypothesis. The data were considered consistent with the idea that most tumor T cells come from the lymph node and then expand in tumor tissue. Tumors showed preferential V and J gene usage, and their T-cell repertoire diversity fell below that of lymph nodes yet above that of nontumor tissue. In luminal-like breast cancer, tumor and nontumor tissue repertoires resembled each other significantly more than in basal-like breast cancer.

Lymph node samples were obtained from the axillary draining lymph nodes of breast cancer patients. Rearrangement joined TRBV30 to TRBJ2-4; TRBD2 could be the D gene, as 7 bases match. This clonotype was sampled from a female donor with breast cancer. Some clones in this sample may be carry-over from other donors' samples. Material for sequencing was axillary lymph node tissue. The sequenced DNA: TGTGCCTGGTCTGGGGTAGGGGGGGCGGAAAACATTCAGTACTTC. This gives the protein CAWSGVGGAENIQYF.